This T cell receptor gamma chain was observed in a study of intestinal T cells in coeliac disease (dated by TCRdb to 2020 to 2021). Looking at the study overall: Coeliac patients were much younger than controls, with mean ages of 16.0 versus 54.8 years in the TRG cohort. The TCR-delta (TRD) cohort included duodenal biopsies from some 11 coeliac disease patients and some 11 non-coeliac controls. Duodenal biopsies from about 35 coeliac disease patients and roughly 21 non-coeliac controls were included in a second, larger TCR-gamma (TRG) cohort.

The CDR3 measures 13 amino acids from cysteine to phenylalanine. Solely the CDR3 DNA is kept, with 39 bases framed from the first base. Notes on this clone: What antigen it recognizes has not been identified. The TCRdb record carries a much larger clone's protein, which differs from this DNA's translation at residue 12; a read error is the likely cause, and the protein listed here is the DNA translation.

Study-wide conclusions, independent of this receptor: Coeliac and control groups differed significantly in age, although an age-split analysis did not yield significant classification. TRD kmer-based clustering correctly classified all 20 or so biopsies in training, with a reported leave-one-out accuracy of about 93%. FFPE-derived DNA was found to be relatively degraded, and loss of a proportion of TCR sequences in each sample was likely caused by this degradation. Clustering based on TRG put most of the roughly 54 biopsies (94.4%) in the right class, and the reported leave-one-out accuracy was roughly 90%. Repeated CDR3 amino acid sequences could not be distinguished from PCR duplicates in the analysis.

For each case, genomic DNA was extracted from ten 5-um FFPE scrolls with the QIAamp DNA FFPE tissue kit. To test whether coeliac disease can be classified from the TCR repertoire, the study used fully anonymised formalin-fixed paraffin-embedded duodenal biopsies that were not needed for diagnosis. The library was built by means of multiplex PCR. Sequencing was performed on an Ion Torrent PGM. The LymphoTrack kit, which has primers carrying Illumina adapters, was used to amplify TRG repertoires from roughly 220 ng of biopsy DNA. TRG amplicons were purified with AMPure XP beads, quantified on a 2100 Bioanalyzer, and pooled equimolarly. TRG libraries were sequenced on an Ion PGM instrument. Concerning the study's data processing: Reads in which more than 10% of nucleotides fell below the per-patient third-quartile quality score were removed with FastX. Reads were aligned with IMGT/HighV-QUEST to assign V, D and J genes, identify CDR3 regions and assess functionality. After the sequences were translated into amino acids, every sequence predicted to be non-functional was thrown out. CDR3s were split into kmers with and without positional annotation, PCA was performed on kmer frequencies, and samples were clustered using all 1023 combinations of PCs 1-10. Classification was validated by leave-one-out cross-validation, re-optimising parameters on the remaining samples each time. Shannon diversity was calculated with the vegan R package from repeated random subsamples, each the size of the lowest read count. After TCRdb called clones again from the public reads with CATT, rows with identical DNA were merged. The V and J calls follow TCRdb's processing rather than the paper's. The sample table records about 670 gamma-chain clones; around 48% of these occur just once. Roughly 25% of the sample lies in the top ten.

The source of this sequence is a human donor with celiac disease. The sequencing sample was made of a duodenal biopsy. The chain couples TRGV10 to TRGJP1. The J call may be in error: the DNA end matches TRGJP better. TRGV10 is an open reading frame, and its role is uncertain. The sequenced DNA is TGTGCTGCGTGGGCCACCACTGGTTGGTTCAAGGTATTT. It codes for CAAWATTGWFKVF.